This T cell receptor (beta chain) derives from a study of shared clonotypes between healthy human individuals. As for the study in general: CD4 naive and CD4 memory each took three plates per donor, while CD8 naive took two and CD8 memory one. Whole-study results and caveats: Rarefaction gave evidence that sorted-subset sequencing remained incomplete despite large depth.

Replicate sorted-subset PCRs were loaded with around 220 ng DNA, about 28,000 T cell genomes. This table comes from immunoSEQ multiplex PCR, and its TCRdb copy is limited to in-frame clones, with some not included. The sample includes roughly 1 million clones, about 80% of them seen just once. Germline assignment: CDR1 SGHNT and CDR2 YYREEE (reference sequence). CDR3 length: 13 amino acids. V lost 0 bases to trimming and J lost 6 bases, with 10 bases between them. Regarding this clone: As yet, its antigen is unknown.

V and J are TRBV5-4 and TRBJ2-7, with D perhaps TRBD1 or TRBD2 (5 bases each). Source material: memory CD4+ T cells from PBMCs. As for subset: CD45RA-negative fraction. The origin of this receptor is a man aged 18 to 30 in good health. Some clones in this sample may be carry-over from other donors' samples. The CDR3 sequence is CASSLAWGSEQYF. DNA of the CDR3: TGTGCCAGCAGCTTGGCCTGGGGGTCCGAGCAGTACTTC.